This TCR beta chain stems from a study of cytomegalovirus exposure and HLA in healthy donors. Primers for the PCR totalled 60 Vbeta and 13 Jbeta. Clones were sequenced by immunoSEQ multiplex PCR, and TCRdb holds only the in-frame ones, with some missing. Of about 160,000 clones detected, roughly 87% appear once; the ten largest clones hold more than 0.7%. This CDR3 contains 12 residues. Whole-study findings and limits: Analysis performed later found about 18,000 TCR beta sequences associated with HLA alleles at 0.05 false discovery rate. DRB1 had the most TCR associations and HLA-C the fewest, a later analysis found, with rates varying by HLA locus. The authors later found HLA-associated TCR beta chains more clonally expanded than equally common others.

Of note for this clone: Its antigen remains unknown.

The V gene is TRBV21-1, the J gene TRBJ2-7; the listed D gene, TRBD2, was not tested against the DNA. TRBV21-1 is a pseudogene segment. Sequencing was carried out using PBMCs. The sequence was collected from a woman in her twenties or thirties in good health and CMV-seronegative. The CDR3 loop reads CASSKGLHEQYF. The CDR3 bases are TGTGCCAGCAGCAAAGGTCTCCACGAGCAGTACTTC.